The next 5 T cell receptor beta chains were all read from a single sample in a study of CD8 T cell repertoires and HIV-1 epitope variants. Generated by immunoSEQ multiplex PCR, the TCRdb table keeps only in-frame clones and is missing some. The sample carries thousands of clones, around 60% recorded once. Their target antigens are unknown. Sequencing used cultured CD8+ T cells derived from PBMCs. Every receptor here comes from a male donor with HIV.

The rearrangement uses TRBV27 and TRBJ2-1; 8 positions agree with TRBD1. Germline loops: CDR1 MNHEY, CDR2 SMNVEV (reference sequence). The CDR3 length is 17 residues. The V gene end was trimmed by 6 bases and the J gene end by 7 bases; junction bases not matched to a gene: 17. As DNA, the CDR3 is TGTGCCAGCAGAATCACCCCAGCCAGGGGGCTGAGGAATGAGCAGTTCTTC. Translated: CASRITPARGLRNEQFF.

The chain has TRBV7-9 and TRBJ2-5; 7 bases align to TRBD1. After removal of 5 bases from V and 1 base from J, the junction contained 13 bases not matched to a gene. The germline V gene has CDR1 SEHNR and CDR2 FQNEAQ (reference sequence). This CDR3 is 17 amino acids long. This CDR3 reads CASSLVGIEGAQETQYF. The CDR3 nucleotides read TGTGCCAGCAGCCTAGTGGGCATCGAGGGGGCCCAAGAGACCCAGTACTTC.

The chain couples TRBV28 to TRBJ1-2, with D unresolved. This CDR3 spans 15 amino acids. Germline V gives CDR1 MDHEN, CDR2 SYDVKM. V lost 2 bases and J lost 0, with 10 bases in between. The CDR3 nucleotides are TGTGCCAGCAGTTTAGTCACGGAGGCTAACTATGGCTACACCTTC. Translated: CASSLVTEANYGYTF.

The gene calls are TRBV7-9 and TRBJ2-7; 7 bases map to TRBD1. Germline loops: CDR1 SEHNR, CDR2 FQNEAQ (reference sequence). The CDR3 loop spans 14 amino acids. The V gene end was trimmed by 0 bases and the J gene end by 2 bases; junction bases not matched to a gene: 1. CDR3 DNA: TGTGCCAGCAGCTTAGCGGGACAGACCTACGAGCAGTACTTC. Translated: CASSLAGQTYEQYF.

In this sample, this clone turned up once. The chain uses TRBV7-6 and TRBJ1-5; D possibly corresponds to TRBD1 (5 bases). V lost 8 bases, J lost 4 bases, and 12 bases lay in between. Germline assignment: CDR1 SGHVS and CDR2 FNYEAQ. This CDR3 has 13 amino acids. The CDR3 DNA reads as TGTGCCAGCGGTCCAGGGAGTAATCAGCCCCAGCATTTT. Protein product: CASGPGSNQPQHF.